The sequence of this T cell receptor (beta chain) was determined in a study of blood T cell repertoires in COVID-19. TCRdb's copy holds only in-frame clones and misses some; the assay was immunoSEQ multiplex PCR. The data hold about 190,000 clones, with 70% to 90% observed a single time. The CDR3 is 19 amino acids. Germline CDR1 is MDHEN and CDR2 is SYDVKM. V lost 4 bases and J lost 0; bases outside the gene matches: 15. The sequenced sample was PBMCs or T cells enriched from blood (not recorded which). This TCR came from a woman between 40 and 50 years old in a cohort exposed to, infected with or recovered from COVID-19 (not recorded which). J is TRBJ2-1 and V is TRBV28, with 7 bases aligning to TRBD2. As DNA, the CDR3 is TGTGCCAGCAGTTGGCCTCGGCTAGCGGATACTTCCTCCTACAATGAGCAGTTCTTC. Translated, it gives CASSWPRLADTSSYNEQFF. The whole variable domain, filled in from reference TRBV28 and TRBJ2-1, reads DVKVTQSSRYLVKRTGEKVFLECVQDMDHENMFWYRQDPGLGLRLIYFSYDVKMKEKGDIPEGYSVSREKKERFSLILESASTNQTSMYLCASSWPRLADTSSYNEQFFGPGTRLTVL.